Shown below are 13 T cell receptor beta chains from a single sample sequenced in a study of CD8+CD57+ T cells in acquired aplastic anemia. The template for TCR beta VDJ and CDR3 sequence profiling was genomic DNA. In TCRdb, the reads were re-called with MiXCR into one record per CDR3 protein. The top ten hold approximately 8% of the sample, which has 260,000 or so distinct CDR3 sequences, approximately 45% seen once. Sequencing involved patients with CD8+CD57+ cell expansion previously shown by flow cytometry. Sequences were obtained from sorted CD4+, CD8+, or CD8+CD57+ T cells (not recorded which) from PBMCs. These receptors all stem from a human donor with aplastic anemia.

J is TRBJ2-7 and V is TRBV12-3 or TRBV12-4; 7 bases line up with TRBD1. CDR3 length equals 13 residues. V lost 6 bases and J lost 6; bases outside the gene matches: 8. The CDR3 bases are TGTGCCAGCAGGCGACAGGGCCTCGGCGAGCAGTACTTC. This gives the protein CASRRQGLGEQYF.

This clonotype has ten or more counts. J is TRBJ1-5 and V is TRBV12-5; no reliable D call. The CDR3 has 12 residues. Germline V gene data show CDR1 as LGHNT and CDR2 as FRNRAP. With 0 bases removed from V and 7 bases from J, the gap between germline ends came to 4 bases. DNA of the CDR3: TGTGCTAGTGGTTTGGTAGGGCAGCCCCAGCATTTT. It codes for CASGLVGQPQHF.

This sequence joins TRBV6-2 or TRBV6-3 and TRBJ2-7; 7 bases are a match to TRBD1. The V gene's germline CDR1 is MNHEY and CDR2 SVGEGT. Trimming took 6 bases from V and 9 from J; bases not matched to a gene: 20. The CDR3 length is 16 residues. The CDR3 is CASSSDGTVNLWVQYF. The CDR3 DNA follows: TGTGCCAGCAGCTCTGACGGGACAGTCAACCTATGGGTGCAGTACTTC.

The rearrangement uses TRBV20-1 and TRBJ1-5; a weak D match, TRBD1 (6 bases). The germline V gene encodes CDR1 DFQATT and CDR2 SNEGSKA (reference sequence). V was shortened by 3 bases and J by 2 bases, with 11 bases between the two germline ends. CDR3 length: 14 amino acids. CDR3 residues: CSASTTGRNQPQHF. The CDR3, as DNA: TGCAGTGCTAGTACGACAGGTCGCAATCAGCCCCAGCATTTT.

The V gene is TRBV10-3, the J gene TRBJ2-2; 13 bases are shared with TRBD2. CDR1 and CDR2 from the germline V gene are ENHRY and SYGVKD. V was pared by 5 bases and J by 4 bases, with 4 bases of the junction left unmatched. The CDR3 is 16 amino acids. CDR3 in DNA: TGTGCCATCAGTTGGACTAGCGGGGGCCGCACCGGGGAGCTGTTTTTT. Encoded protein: CAISWTSGGRTGELFF.

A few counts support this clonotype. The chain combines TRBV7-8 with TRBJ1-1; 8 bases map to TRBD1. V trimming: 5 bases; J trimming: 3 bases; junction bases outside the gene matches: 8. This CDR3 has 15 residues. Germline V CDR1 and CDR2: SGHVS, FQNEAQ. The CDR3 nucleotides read TGTGCCAGCAGCGGACGGACAGGGTTCCACACTGAAGCTTTCTTT. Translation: CASSGRTGFHTEAFF.

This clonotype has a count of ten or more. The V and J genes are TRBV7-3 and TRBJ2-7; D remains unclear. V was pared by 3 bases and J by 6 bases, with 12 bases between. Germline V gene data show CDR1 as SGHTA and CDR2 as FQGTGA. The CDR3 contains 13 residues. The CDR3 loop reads CASSFGLGREQYF. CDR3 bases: TGTGCCAGCAGCTTCGGCTTAGGACGCGAGCAGTACTTC.

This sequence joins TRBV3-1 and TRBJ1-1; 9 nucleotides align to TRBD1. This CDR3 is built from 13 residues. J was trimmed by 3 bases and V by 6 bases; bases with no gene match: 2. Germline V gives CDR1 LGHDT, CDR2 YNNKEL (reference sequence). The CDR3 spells CASSRDRDTEAFF. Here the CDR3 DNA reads TGTGCCAGCAGTAGGGACAGGGACACTGAAGCTTTCTTT.

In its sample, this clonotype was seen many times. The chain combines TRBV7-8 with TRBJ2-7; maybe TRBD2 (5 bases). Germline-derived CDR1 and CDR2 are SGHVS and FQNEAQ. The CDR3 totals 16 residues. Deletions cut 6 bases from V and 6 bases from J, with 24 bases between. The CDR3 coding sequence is TGTGCCAGCAGTCGCCGCGACGGAGGCTTGCAGCCCGAGCAGTACTTC. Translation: CASSRRDGGLQPEQYF.

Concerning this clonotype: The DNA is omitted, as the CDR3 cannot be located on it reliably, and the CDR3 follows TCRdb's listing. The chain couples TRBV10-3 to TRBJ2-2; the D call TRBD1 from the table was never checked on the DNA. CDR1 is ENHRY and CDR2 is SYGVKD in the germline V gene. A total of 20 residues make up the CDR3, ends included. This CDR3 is CASSPRDRATYEQYFGELFF.

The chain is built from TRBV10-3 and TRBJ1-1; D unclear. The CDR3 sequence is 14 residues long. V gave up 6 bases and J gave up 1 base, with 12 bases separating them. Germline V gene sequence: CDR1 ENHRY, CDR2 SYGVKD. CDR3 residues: CAISPLQGNTEAFF. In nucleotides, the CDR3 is TGTGCCATCAGCCCCTTACAAGGGAACACTGAAGCTTTCTTT.

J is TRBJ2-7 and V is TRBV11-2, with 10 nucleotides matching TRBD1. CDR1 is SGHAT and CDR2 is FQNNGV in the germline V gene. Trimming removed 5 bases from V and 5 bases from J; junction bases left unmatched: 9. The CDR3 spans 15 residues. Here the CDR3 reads CASSPGRGQGNEQYF. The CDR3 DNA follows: TGTGCCAGCAGCCCTGGGCGGGGACAGGGGAACGAGCAGTACTTC. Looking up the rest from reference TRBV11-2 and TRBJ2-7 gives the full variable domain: EAGVAQSPRYKIIEKRQSVAFWCNPISGHATLYWYQQILGQGPKLLIQFQNNGVVDDSQLPKDRFSAERLKGVDSTLKIQPAKLEDSAVYLCASSPGRGQGNEQYFGPGTRLTVT.

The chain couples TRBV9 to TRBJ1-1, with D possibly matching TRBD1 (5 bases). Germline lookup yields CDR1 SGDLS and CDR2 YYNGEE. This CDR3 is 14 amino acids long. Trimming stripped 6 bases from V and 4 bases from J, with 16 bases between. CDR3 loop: CASTETGARTEAFF. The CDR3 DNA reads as TGTGCCAGCACCGAGACCGGGGCTCGCACTGAAGCTTTCTTT.